This is a list of T cell receptor beta chains from one sample in a study of cytomegalovirus exposure and HLA in healthy donors. The repertoire was sequenced with immunoSEQ multiplex PCR; TCRdb's copy has only in-frame clones and lacks some. The repertoire holds roughly 150,000 clones, with approximately 68% as singletons. The sequenced sample was PBMCs. The source is a man between 60 and 70 years old in good health and CMV-seronegative. Both conserved end residues are part of each CDR3. Each record gives: V gene, J gene, CDR3 protein.

V gene: TRBV6-1; J gene: TRBJ2-1; CDR3 protein: CASTRDMSSYNEQFF
V gene: TRBV6-1; J gene: TRBJ2-1; CDR3 protein: CASSIPGFDNEQFF
V gene: TRBV6-5; J gene: TRBJ2-7; CDR3 protein: CASRGSSYEQYF
V gene: TRBV28; J gene: TRBJ1-2; CDR3 protein: CASSLEPSNYGYTF
V gene: TRBV29-1; J gene: TRBJ1-2; CDR3 protein: CSVDPGIAETNYGYTF
V gene: TRBV30; J gene: TRBJ2-5; CDR3 protein: CAWSRGFEGETQYF
V gene: TRBV27; J gene: TRBJ2-2; CDR3 protein: CASSFSRDRVVGGELFF
V gene: TRBV6-5; J gene: TRBJ1-1; CDR3 protein: CASSLRGGDTEAFF
V gene: TRBV13; J gene: TRBJ2-3; CDR3 protein: CASSFLPGGSPDTQYF
V gene: TRBV9; J gene: TRBJ2-1; CDR3 protein: CASSVLAGGTYNEQFF
V gene: TRBV6-5; J gene: TRBJ2-7; CDR3 protein: CASSYRDTYEQYF
V gene: TRBV28; J gene: TRBJ2-3; CDR3 protein: CASSLQGRDTQYF
V gene: TRBV5-1; J gene: TRBJ2-6; CDR3 protein: CAGTRGQDNSGANVLTF
V gene: TRBV7-9; J gene: TRBJ2-3; CDR3 protein: CASSLSQGVLDTQYF
V gene: TRBV11-2; J gene: TRBJ1-3; CDR3 protein: CASSLGGAVDSGNTIYF
V gene: TRBV7-3; J gene: TRBJ2-2; CDR3 protein: CASSSLLNTGELFF
V gene: TRBV6-1; J gene: TRBJ2-2; CDR3 protein: CASRETGTGELFF
V gene: TRBV7-6; J gene: TRBJ1-3; CDR3 protein: CASSHMQGSSGNTIYF
V gene: TRBV28; J gene: TRBJ2-2; CDR3 protein: CASSLLIAGNTGELFF
V gene: TRBV7-3; J gene: TRBJ2-3; CDR3 protein: CASSLTGKADTQYF
V gene: TRBV4-2; J gene: TRBJ2-3; CDR3 protein: CASSPSIRRSSGFSTDTQYF
V gene: TRBV4-1; J gene: TRBJ1-4; CDR3 protein: CASSYQGALDEKLFF
V gene: TRBV4-2; J gene: TRBJ2-5; CDR3 protein: CASSLLPAETQYF
V gene: TRBV5-4; J gene: TRBJ2-3; CDR3 protein: CASSPLAGIRGDTQYF
V gene: TRBV5-4; J gene: TRBJ2-7; CDR3 protein: CASSLGGGQGGTYEQYF
V gene: TRBV7-8; J gene: TRBJ1-1; CDR3 protein: CAGVGSGTEAFF
V gene: TRBV7-9; J gene: TRBJ2-1; CDR3 protein: CASSPPGTGFDEQFF
V gene: TRBV25-1; J gene: TRBJ2-7; CDR3 protein: CASTPGLAYEQYF
V gene: TRBV20-1; J gene: TRBJ2-1; CDR3 protein: CSLLGNEQFF
V gene: TRBV30; J gene: TRBJ1-1; CDR3 protein: CAWGMNTEAFF
V gene: TRBV15; J gene: TRBJ2-7; CDR3 protein: CATSSAVGTGESYEQYF
V gene: TRBV27; J gene: TRBJ1-2; CDR3 protein: CASSLSVQGFGVYGYTF
V gene: TRBV5-1; J gene: TRBJ2-7; CDR3 protein: CASGTDSYEQYF